This T cell receptor beta chain was sequenced during a study of T cell responses to AZD1222 COVID-19 vaccine. As for the study in general: Second doses were pooled across both intervals (about 4 or about 12 weeks).

CDR3 size: 14 residues. Per germline, CDR1 MRHNA and CDR2 SNTAGT. V shed 6 bases and J shed 3 bases, with 14 bases lying between them. Findings of the study overall: Among spike-specific TCRs, nearly half reportedly target unmutated variant regions. Seropositive AZD1222 recipients at baseline numbered only five or six. Two AZD1222 administrations were followed by greater Spike-specific TCR breadth and depth.

Sequenced by immunoSEQ multiplex PCR; TCRdb stores in-frame clones only, minus some. Seen here are 95,000 to 100,000 clones, approximately 90% observed once, and the top ten hold 1% to 1.5%. In regard to this clone: What it binds is not known.

The V call is TRBV6-4, the J call TRBJ1-2; the D gene is possibly TRBD1 (5 bases). The material was peripheral blood, obtained on day 0 of AZD1222 vaccination. The sequence derives from an adult in good health. CDR3 region: CASRGLPRDYGYTF. The CDR3 nucleotides read TGTGCCAGCAGGGGACTTCCCAGGGACTATGGCTACACCTTC.